One sample yielded the 14 T cell receptor beta chains listed below, sequenced in a study of identifying expanded T cells in peripheral blood. Assay: immunoSEQ multiplex PCR; the TCRdb copy retains only in-frame clones and omits some. The sample lists tens of thousands of clones, roughly 86% occurring once. What was sequenced was blood. These receptors were taken from a person aged 18-70 years in good health.

The chain joins TRBV28 to TRBJ1-6; D is uncertain. The CDR3 sequence is 15 residues long. In germline, CDR1 is MDHEN, CDR2 SYDVKM. Trimming pared 3 bases from V and 7 bases from J, leaving 13 bases between. The DNA of the CDR3 is TGTGCCAGCAGTTTTCCATCAGCACTAAATTCACCCCTCCACTTT. This gives the protein CASSFPSALNSPLHF.

The chain recombines TRBV6-5 with TRBJ2-1; either TRBD1 or TRBD2 may supply D (7 bases each). This CDR3 has 15 amino acids. Between the trimmed V and J ends, which lost 6 bases and 4 bases, there was a span of 16 bases. Germline CDR1 is MNHEY and CDR2 is SVGAGI. CDR3 bases: TGTGCCAGCAGCCCCGACAGGGAGGGGTACAATGAGCAGTTCTTC. It codes for CASSPDREGYNEQFF.

V gene TRBV5-8 combines with J gene TRBJ2-1; D is unresolved. This CDR3 spans 9 amino acids. Trimming left V 7 bases short and J 10 bases short, with 6 bases between. Germline V gene data show CDR1 as SGHTS and CDR2 as YDEGEE. The CDR3 bases are TGTGCCAGCCAGAACGAGCAGTTCTTC. Its protein product is CASQNEQFF.

V gene TRBV5-6 combines with J gene TRBJ1-1; weak D call: TRBD1 (5 bases). Germline-derived CDR1 and CDR2 are SGHDT and YYEEEE. With 0 bases removed from V and 3 bases from J, the gap between germline ends came to 6 bases. The CDR3 length is 13 residues. The CDR3 DNA reads as TGTGCCAGCAGCTTGGCGGGGGACACTGAAGCTTTCTTT. It encodes CASSLAGDTEAFF. Filled out from reference TRBV5-6 and TRBJ1-1, the complete variable domain reads DAGVTQSPTHLIKTRGQQVTLRCSPKSGHDTVSWYQQALGQGPQFIFQYYEEEERQRGNFPDRFSGHQFPNYSSELNVNALLLGDSALYLCASSLAGDTEAFFGQGTRLTVV.

V usage is TRBV9 and J usage is TRBJ2-3, with TRBD2 matching over 8 bases. CDR3 length equals 13 residues. V lost 4 bases, J lost 4 bases, and 2 bases stayed unmatched. Germline V gene lookup returns CDR1 SGDLS and CDR2 YYNGEE. CDR3 in amino acids: CASSSGGADTQYF. In nucleotides, the CDR3 is TGTGCCAGCAGCTCCGGGGGGGCAGATACGCAGTATTTT.

The gene calls are TRBV7-2 and TRBJ1-5; D remains unclear. CDR3 length equals 13 residues. From germline, CDR1 is SGHTA and CDR2 FQGNSA. Trimming removed 5 bases from V and 7 bases from J, with 12 bases in between. The CDR3 region has the DNA TGTGCCAGCAGCATGGACGTTAACCAGCCCCAGCATTTT. It translates to CASSMDVNQPQHF. Using reference TRBV7-2 and TRBJ1-5 for the parts outside the CDR3, the full variable domain is GAGVSQSPSNKVTEKGKDVELRCDPISGHTALYWYRQSLGQGLEFLIYFQGNSAPDKSGLPSDRFSAERTGGSVSTLTIQRTQQEDSAVYLCASSMDVNQPQHFGDGTRLSIL.

This chain joins TRBV6-1 and TRBJ2-7, with 10 bases aligning to TRBD1. The CDR3 is 14 amino acids. Unmatched junction bases numbered 10, after V lost 9 bases and J lost 5 bases. CDR1 is MNHNS, CDR2 SASEGT, per germline. CDR3 loop: CASLIGTGDNEQYF. The DNA of the CDR3 is TGTGCCAGTCTGATTGGGACAGGGGACAACGAGCAGTACTTC.

This rearrangement joins TRBV18 to TRBJ2-1, with D perhaps matching TRBD2 (6 bases). Germline-derived CDR1 and CDR2 are KGHSH and LQKENI. The V gene lost 5 bases and the J gene lost 0 bases, with 11 bases spanning the gap. This CDR3 is 15 amino acids long. For the CDR3, the DNA is TGTGCCAGCTCAGGGGACTTTAGCTCCTACAATGAGCAGTTCTTC. Encoded protein: CASSGDFSSYNEQFF.

The chain has TRBV5-1 and TRBJ1-3, with unresolved D. This CDR3 is 13 amino acids long. Germline assignment: CDR1 SGHRS and CDR2 YFSETQ. Trimming removed 0 bases from V and 9 bases from J, with 10 bases in between. CDR3 protein: CASSLERMGTIYF. CDR3 nucleotide sequence: TGCGCCAGCAGCTTGGAAAGGATGGGCACCATATATTTT.

This rearrangement joins TRBV7-2 to TRBJ2-5; D ambiguous. CDR3 size: 14 residues. Trimming removed 1 base at V and 5 bases at J, with 11 bases between. In germline, CDR1 is SGHTA, CDR2 FQGNSA. The CDR3 region is CASSLVGFGETQYF. For the CDR3, the DNA is TGTGCCAGCAGCTTAGTGGGTTTCGGGGAGACCCAGTACTTC.

The chain combines TRBV5-4 with TRBJ1-2; TRBD1 matches 7 bases. Germline V lookup: CDR1 SGHNT, CDR2 YYREEE (reference sequence). V was clipped by 6 bases and J by 2 bases; unmatched bases: 7. The CDR3 sequence is 14 residues long. The CDR3 reads CASNTGTENYGYTF. The CDR3 coding sequence is TGTGCCAGCAACACAGGGACAGAAAACTATGGCTACACCTTC. Looking up the rest from reference TRBV5-4 and TRBJ1-2 gives the full variable domain: ETGVTQSPTHLIKTRGQQVTLRCSSQSGHNTVSWYQQALGQGPQFIFQYYREEENGRGNFPPRFSGLQFPNYSSELNVNALELDDSALYLCASNTGTENYGYTFGSGTRLTVV.

The V call is TRBV10-2, the J call TRBJ2-1, with TRBD2 matching 9 bases. The V and J ends lost 6 bases and 0 bases, in that order; junction bases with no gene match: 24. Germline CDR1 reads WSHSY; CDR2 reads SAAADI. This CDR3 is 22 amino acids long. CDR3 sequence reads: CASSPWGISQRGVPGSYNEQFF. The DNA for the CDR3 is TGCGCCAGCAGCCCCTGGGGTATTAGTCAGCGGGGGGTTCCCGGCTCCTACAATGAGCAGTTCTTC.

The rearrangement joins TRBV21-1 to TRBJ2-5; the D segment call TRBD1 is taken from the table without a DNA check. TRBV21-1 is a pseudogene locus. The CDR3 sequence is 14 residues long. CDR3 protein: CASSKTGGEETQYF. The CDR3 DNA is TGTGCCAGCAGCAAGACAGGGGGCGAAGAGACCCAGTACTTC.

V is TRBV28 and J is TRBJ2-3; the D is unclear. The CDR3 has 15 amino acids. The germline V gene encodes CDR1 MDHEN and CDR2 SYDVKM. V was pared by 5 bases and J by 2 bases, with 14 bases between. In DNA, the CDR3 is TGTGCCAGCAGTGGGGTACCGGGCCACACAGATACGCAGTATTTT. It encodes CASSGVPGHTDTQYF.